This T cell receptor (beta chain) is drawn from a study of blood T cell repertoires in COVID-19. Study-level background: Whether acute or convalescent, the COVID-19 samples came from the United States, Italy and Spain. PBMCs, B-cell-depleted T cells, or T cells were the source of the cDNA or gDNA that made up the material.

As handled by the study authors: The assay estimated nucleated cells by amplifying reference gene primers. Libraries were prepared by immunoSEQ multiplex PCR; TCRdb keeps only in-frame clonotypes and omits some of them. That table supplies the V and J calls and clone size; D and trimming were determined from the DNA. Among about 34,000 clones, around nine tenths were seen once, and the ten largest hold roughly 36%. As concerns this clone: Additional DNA sequences in this sample encode the identical CDR3.

The V end was cut by 0 bases, the J end by 1 base, with 3 bases between. Germline V gives CDR1 SGHDN, CDR2 FVKESK. The CDR3 is made up of 13 amino acids. The source is a man aged 55 to 70 with active or convalescent COVID-19. The sequencing sample was made of peripheral blood. V usage is TRBV14 and J usage is TRBJ1-1; D is uncertain. The CDR3 nucleotides are TGTGCCAGCAGCCAAGATCGGAACACTGAAGCTTTCTTT. Translated: CASSQDRNTEAFF. Full variable domain (missing parts from reference TRBV14 and TRBJ1-1): EAGVTQFPSHSVIEKGQTVTLRCDPISGHDNLYWYRRVMGKEIKFLLHFVKESKQDESGMPNNRFLAERTGGTYSTLKVQPAELEDSGVYFCASSQDRNTEAFFGQGTRLTVV.